One sample yielded the 31 T cell receptor beta chains listed below, sequenced in a study of cytomegalovirus exposure and HLA in healthy donors. Researchers ran the PCR with 60 Vbeta and 13 Jbeta primers. TCRdb's copy holds only in-frame clones and misses some; the assay was immunoSEQ multiplex PCR. The sample records over 200,000 clones, just under 85% being singletons. The specimen sequenced was PBMCs. The receptors were sampled from a middle-aged woman in good health and CMV-seronegative.

The chain is built from TRBV4-2 and TRBJ2-7, with D perhaps TRBD1 (5 bases). Germline V gene data show CDR1 as LGHNA and CDR2 as YNFKEQ. The CDR3 covers 14 residues. The V end lost 1 base, the J end lost 5 bases, and 12 bases lay between the germline ends. For the CDR3, the DNA is TGTGCCAGCAGCCAAGCAGGGTCAACCGACGAGCAGTACTTC. This sequence encodes CASSQAGSTDEQYF.

The chain uses TRBV15 and TRBJ1-2, with D perhaps matching TRBD1 (5 bases). The V gene lost 3 bases and the J gene lost 0 bases, with 11 bases spanning the gap. The germline gives CDR1 LNHNV, CDR2 YYDKDF (reference sequence). The CDR3 is made up of 15 amino acids. Written as DNA, the CDR3 is TGTGCCACCAGCAGTCTCCAGGGCCCTAACTATGGCTACACCTTC. It translates to CATSSLQGPNYGYTF.

This rearrangement joins TRBV10-2 to TRBJ2-5, with 8 bases fitting TRBD2. The V gene's germline CDR1 is WSHSY and CDR2 SAAADI. Trimming at V came to 5 bases and at J to 2 bases, leaving 13 bases not matched to a gene. This CDR3 has 17 residues. For the CDR3, the DNA is TGCGCCAGCAGTCCTTCGGCGGGGGGTTTAGGACAAGAGACCCAGTACTTC. Protein sequence: CASSPSAGGLGQETQYF.

On this clone itself: The identical CDR3 is also encoded by other nucleotide sequences in the sample. J is TRBJ2-7 and V is TRBV7-2; D gene ambiguous. The V end lost 5 bases, the J end lost 4 bases, and 6 bases lay between the germline ends. The CDR3 is 11 amino acids. Germline lookup yields CDR1 SGHTA and CDR2 FQGNSA. CDR3 nucleotide sequence: TGTGCCAGCAGCCCTCTATACGAGCAGTACTTC. It codes for CASSPLYEQYF.

V usage is TRBV19 and J usage is TRBJ1-5; 7 bases map to TRBD1. This CDR3 spans 16 amino acids. Per germline, CDR1 LNHDA and CDR2 SQIVND (reference sequence). V dropped 5 bases and J dropped 4; count of bases not matched to a gene: 11. The CDR3 DNA reads as TGTGCCAGTAGTCAGCCGGGACAGTTGGGGAATCAGCCCCAGCATTTT. Its translation: CASSQPGQLGNQPQHF.

The chain employs TRBV15 and TRBJ2-7; maybe TRBD2 (5 bases). Trimming removed 1 base at V and 6 bases at J, with 13 bases between. The germline CDR1 and CDR2 sequences are LNHNV and YYDKDF (reference sequence). The CDR3 runs 14 residues. The chain's CDR3 is CATSRAPRGFEQYF. The DNA of the CDR3 is TGTGCCACCAGCAGAGCTCCCCGGGGATTCGAGCAGTACTTC.

The chain joins TRBV29-1 to TRBJ2-3; maybe TRBD2 (6 bases). The germline V gene has CDR1 SQVTM and CDR2 ANQGSEA. This CDR3 spans 11 amino acids. Trimming stripped 1 base from V and 10 bases from J, with 9 bases between. The CDR3 here is CSVEVGGAQYF. In DNA form, the CDR3 reads TGCAGCGTTGAAGTTGGCGGGGCGCAGTATTTT.

J is TRBJ2-1 and V is TRBV9; 8 positions match TRBD1. The CDR3 is 15 residues long. J was trimmed by 5 bases and V by 4 bases; bases with no gene match: 8. Germline CDR1 reads SGDLS; CDR2 reads YYNGEE. The DNA for the CDR3 is TGTGCCAGCAGCTGGACAGGGACCCCTAACAATGAGCAGTTCTTC. This gives the protein CASSWTGTPNNEQFF.

The gene calls are TRBV6-4 and TRBJ2-7, with TRBD2 identical over 8 bases. This CDR3 spans 15 amino acids. V lost 4 bases, J lost 4 bases, and 9 bases stayed unmatched. CDR1 is MRHNA and CDR2 is SNTAGT in the germline V gene. This CDR3 is CASSAAAGGIYEQYF. CDR3 DNA sequence: TGTGCCAGCAGTGCCGCCGCGGGGGGCATTTACGAGCAGTACTTC.

The rearrangement uses TRBV2 and TRBJ1-4, with D perhaps matching TRBD1 (6 bases). Germline V gene data show CDR1 as SNHLY and CDR2 as FYNNEI. The CDR3 loop spans 16 amino acids. Trimming removed 0 bases from V and 1 base from J, with 9 bases in between. CDR3 DNA: TGTGCCAGCAGTGAAGCTCAGGGGTTAACTAATGAAAAACTGTTTTTT. Translating it yields CASSEAQGLTNEKLFF.

This clone was seen only once. The rearrangement joins TRBV6-5 to TRBJ1-2; 7 nucleotides align to TRBD1. The CDR3 runs 12 residues. Germline V gives CDR1 MNHEY, CDR2 SVGAGI. The V and J ends lost 5 bases and 7 bases, in that order; junction bases with no gene match: 4. This chain's CDR3 is CASSKQGTGYTF. In DNA form, the CDR3 reads TGTGCCAGCAGTAAACAGGGGACTGGCTACACCTTC.

V gene TRBV7-9 combines with J gene TRBJ1-2; the D gene is possibly TRBD1 (5 bases). The CDR3 has 14 amino acids. In germline, CDR1 is SEHNR, CDR2 FQNEAQ (reference sequence). V lost 6 bases, J lost 4 bases, and 15 bases lay in between. The CDR3 bases are TGTGCCAGCAGACTACAACAGGCGCCCTATGGCTACACCTTC. Translated, it gives CASRLQQAPYGYTF. The variable domain in full, with the rest retrieved from reference TRBV7-9 and TRBJ1-2, is DTGVSQNPRHKITKRGQNVTFRCDPISEHNRLYWYRQTLGQGPEFLTYFQNEAQLEKSRLLSDRFSAERPKGSFSTLEIQRTEQGDSAMYLCASRLQQAPYGYTFGSGTRLTVV.

The chain recombines TRBV7-8 with TRBJ2-5; possible D gene TRBD2, 6 bases. CDR3 size: 13 residues. V shed 5 bases and J shed 5 bases, with 12 bases lying between them. Looked up from germline, CDR1 is SGHVS and CDR2 is FQNEAQ. CDR3 sequence (DNA): TGTGCCAGCAGCCAGCGGGTTATGGAGACCCAGTACTTC. This sequence encodes CASSQRVMETQYF.

The sample holds one count of this clone. The V gene is TRBV7-8, the J gene TRBJ2-7; 7 nucleotides line up with TRBD1. V gave up 5 bases and J gave up 3 bases; unmatched junction bases: 7. Per germline, CDR1 SGHVS and CDR2 FQNEAQ. The CDR3 extends over 14 amino acids. This chain's CDR3 is CASSPTAGGYEQYF. DNA for the CDR3: TGTGCCAGCAGCCCAACTGCAGGGGGCTACGAGCAGTACTTC.

The CDR3: CASKRQPAKNIQYF. The CDR3, as DNA: TGTGCCAGCAAGAGGCAGCCGGCCAAAAACATTCAGTACTTC. The gene calls are TRBV2 and TRBJ2-4; D not certain. V shed 7 bases and J shed 1 base, with 11 bases lying between them. CDR1 and CDR2 (germline): SNHLY, FYNNEI. The CDR3 consists of 14 residues.

This chain links TRBV27 with TRBJ2-5, with 9 bases lining up with TRBD2. The V and J ends lost 1 base and 2 bases, in that order; junction bases with no gene match: 8. Germline CDR1 and CDR2: MNHEY and SMNVEV (reference sequence). CDR3 length: 17 amino acids. The CDR3 sequence: CASSLFAVAGAQETQYF. CDR3 in DNA: TGTGCCAGCAGTTTATTTGCCGTAGCGGGGGCGCAAGAGACCCAGTACTTC.

V is TRBV19 and J is TRBJ1-5; D remains unclear. CDR3 length: 14 amino acids. Germline CDR1 is LNHDA and CDR2 is SQIVND (reference sequence). The V end lost 7 bases, the J end lost 3 bases, and 13 bases lay between the germline ends. The CDR3 DNA follows: TGTGCCAGTACTCCGGCGGGTTTCAATCAGCCCCAGCATTTT. This encodes CASTPAGFNQPQHF.

The chain uses TRBV15 and TRBJ2-5; D unclear. The J call is uncertain, as TRBJ2-7 better fits the DNA end. This CDR3 is 14 amino acids long. Germline V gene data show CDR1 as LNHNV and CDR2 as YYDKDF (reference sequence). The chain's CDR3 is CATSSSVLGYEQYF. The CDR3 nucleotides read TGTGCCACCAGCAGCAGCGTCCTTGGGTACGAGCAGTACTTC.

This clone was found once. The chain is built from TRBV18 and TRBJ1-1; D unresolved. CDR3 size: 12 residues. The V gene's germline CDR1 is KGHSH and CDR2 LQKENI. V was trimmed by 4 bases and J by 7 bases, leaving 10 bases between them. CDR3 residues: CASSRREGEAFF. The CDR3 region has the DNA TGTGCCAGCTCACGACGGGAGGGTGAAGCTTTCTTT.

The chain links TRBV29-1 to TRBJ2-7; 7 nucleotides line up with TRBD1. Losses at the gene ends were 5 bases for V and 7 bases for J; bases not matched to a gene: 14. Germline V gene sequence: CDR1 SQVTM, CDR2 ANQGSEA. The CDR3 consists of 14 residues. The CDR3 DNA reads TGCAGCGTTTTTGGACAGGAAAAGGGTGGAGAGCAGTACTTC. Its translation: CSVFGQEKGGEQYF.

The chain employs TRBV5-1 and TRBJ2-3; D uncertain. There are 14 residues in the CDR3. Trimming took 2 bases from V and 0 from J, leaving 7 bases between them. Germline CDR1 is SGHRS and CDR2 is YFSETQ. In DNA form, the CDR3 reads TGCGCCAGCAGCTTAGCAGCGAGCACAGATACGCAGTATTTT. It is translated as CASSLAASTDTQYF.

This clone showed up just a few times. The chain couples TRBV6-5 to TRBJ2-2; 11 bases map to TRBD2. CDR1 is MNHEY and CDR2 is SVGAGI in the germline V gene. The CDR3 has 16 amino acids. Trimming removed 0 bases from V and 8 bases from J; junction bases left unmatched: 5. The CDR3 loop is CASSYSGLAARGELFF. The CDR3 bases are TGTGCCAGCAGTTACTCGGGACTAGCGGCTAGGGGGGAGCTGTTTTTT.

The rearrangement links TRBV28 to TRBJ1-5; D gene uncertain. CDR1 is MDHEN, CDR2 SYDVKM, per germline. The CDR3 contains 17 residues. Deletions cut 1 base from V and 3 bases from J, with 16 bases between. CDR3 amino acids: CASSLSRSDPDNQPQHF. CDR3 nucleotide sequence: TGTGCCAGCAGTTTATCCCGGTCCGATCCTGACAATCAGCCCCAGCATTTT.

This clone turned up a few times. The V gene is TRBV7-9, the J gene TRBJ2-3; maybe TRBD2 (6 bases). CDR1 and CDR2 from the germline V gene are SEHNR and FQNEAQ (reference sequence). The CDR3 consists of 16 residues. V lost 1 base to trimming and J lost 1 base, with 12 bases between them. The CDR3 reads CASSLVPSEGTDTQYF. The CDR3 DNA sequence: TGTGCCAGCAGCTTAGTTCCTAGCGAGGGCACAGATACGCAGTATTTT.

This clone was observed once. The gene calls are TRBV28 and TRBJ1-1; no definite D call. The germline CDR1 and CDR2 sequences are MDHEN and SYDVKM. CDR3 length: 12 residues. Between the trimmed V and J ends, which lost 8 bases and 1 base, there was a span of 8 bases. The CDR3 DNA reads TGTGCCAGCCGCCGAGGGAACACTGAAGCTTTCTTT. Translated, it gives CASRRGNTEAFF.

The rearrangement joins TRBV6-1 to TRBJ1-1; 7 bases align to TRBD1. V shed 7 bases, J shed 1 base, and the junction held 9 bases outside the gene matches. Germline CDR1 and CDR2: MNHNS and SASEGT. The CDR3 sequence is 15 residues long. The CDR3 spells CASMDLAGGNTEAFF. CDR3 nucleotides: TGTGCCAGCATGGATTTGGCAGGGGGGAACACTGAAGCTTTCTTT.

This sequence joins TRBV28 and TRBJ1-6, with a tentative D call TRBD1 (6 bases). This CDR3 comprises 16 residues. Germline V gene data show CDR1 as MDHEN and CDR2 as SYDVKM. V was cut by 8 bases and J by 1 base, with 15 bases left in between. CDR3 residues: CASLGGALSYNSPLHF. In nucleotides, the CDR3 is TGTGCCAGCCTAGGGGGGGCTTTATCCTATAATTCACCCCTCCACTTT.

The J gene is TRBJ2-7, the V gene TRBV5-4, with D maybe TRBD1 (5 bases). Germline CDR1 is SGHNT and CDR2 is YYREEE (reference sequence). V lost 0 bases and J 0 bases, leaving 10 bases between the germline ends. The CDR3 contains 15 residues. As DNA, the CDR3 is TGTGCCAGCAGCTTGGATGTGGGGCCCTCCTACGAGCAGTACTTC. Its protein is CASSLDVGPSYEQYF.

The gene calls are TRBV7-3 and TRBJ2-1, with D possibly TRBD2 on 5 matching bases. Germline V gene sequence: CDR1 SGHTA, CDR2 FQGTGA. There are 14 residues in the CDR3. Trimming removed 4 bases from V and 6 bases from J, with 13 bases in between. The CDR3 here is CASSSGSVANEQFF. CDR3 coding DNA: TGTGCCAGCAGCTCGGGGTCAGTGGCCAATGAGCAGTTCTTC.

V is TRBV18 and J is TRBJ2-7; the D gene is possibly TRBD1 (5 bases). The CDR3 totals 14 residues. In germline, CDR1 is KGHSH, CDR2 LQKENI. The germline V and J ends were trimmed by 3 bases and 2 bases, with 11 bases remaining between them. The CDR3 sequence is CASSPPGQPYEQYF. CDR3 in DNA: TGTGCCAGCTCACCGCCAGGGCAGCCCTACGAGCAGTACTTC.

CDR3 sequence: CASSDRNRRKLNTEAFF. CDR3 coding DNA: TGCGCCAGCAGTGATCGGAACAGGAGAAAATTGAACACTGAAGCTTTCTTT. The rearrangement uses TRBV10-2 and TRBJ1-1, with a weak D call TRBD1 (5 bases). The germline CDR1 and CDR2 sequences are WSHSY and SAAADI. The CDR3 contains 17 residues. V lost 3 bases and J 0 bases, leaving 17 bases between the germline ends.